A selection of T cell receptor beta chains follows, all from one sample in a study of shared clonotypes between healthy human individuals. The table came from immunoSEQ multiplex PCR; TCRdb's copy has only in-frame clones and leaves some out. This table holds roughly 2.2 million clones, over 90% found once. The sample taken for sequencing was naive CD4+ T cells from PBMCs. The receptors shown here come from a man younger than 35 in good health. Some clones in this sample may be carry-over from other donors' samples. Both conserved end residues are part of each CDR3.

V	J	CDR3
TRBV6-6	TRBJ1-4	CASGARDSGEKLFF
TRBV5-1	TRBJ2-7	CASSLATGSGYEQYF
TRBV6-5	TRBJ2-1	CASNYGRPYNEQFF
TRBV4-1	TRBJ2-2	CASSPYSTGELFF
TRBV19	TRBJ2-5	CASSIGIIPQETQYF
TRBV7-2	TRBJ1-5	CASSLGGRQPQHF
TRBV9	TRBJ2-3	CASSPHGGTSGRRGRDTQYF
TRBV18	TRBJ2-7	CASSPPSGGLAGEQYF
TRBV9	TRBJ2-1	CASSVDSGTNNEQFF
TRBV7-2	TRBJ2-5	CASSSRLAGETQYF
TRBV2	TRBJ1-6	CASGGSAVRGPLHF
TRBV5-1	TRBJ2-3	CASSLYDLGTDTQYF
TRBV11-2	TRBJ2-7	CASSVRLTGTEQYF
TRBV14	TRBJ2-2	CASSPRETANTGELFF
TRBV5-4	TRBJ1-1	CASSLKQGGWWNTEAFF
TRBV7-9	TRBJ1-3	CASSLLESSSGNTIYF
TRBV7-6	TRBJ2-2	CASSFRGRAGELFF
TRBV7-8	TRBJ1-4	CASSLGAVGDEKLFF
TRBV19	TRBJ2-7	CASSRQASSYEQYF
TRBV5-1	TRBJ2-1	CASSSLRVEADNEQFF
TRBV5-1	TRBJ2-3	CASSFSQGSDTQYF
TRBV6-5	TRBJ2-7	CASSYTTRAGEQYF
TRBV25-1	TRBJ2-5	CASSPPGLAGQETQYF
TRBV6-1	TRBJ1-5	CASSRTGGDQPQHF
TRBV18	TRBJ1-4	CASSPSINEKLFF
TRBV27	TRBJ2-1	CASSLTSGGYNEQFF
TRBV28	TRBJ2-2	CASRPRGAALNTGELFF
TRBV7-2	TRBJ1-4	CASSLDREKLFF
TRBV10-3	TRBJ2-3	CAVKGGLAGNTDTQYF
TRBV5-6	TRBJ1-2	CASSLEYGYTF
TRBV5-5	TRBJ2-7	CASSPREMSYEQYF
TRBV12-5	TRBJ2-3	CASGKGLADPRQETPHTDTQYF
TRBV6-6	TRBJ2-2	CASSYSGNTGELFF
TRBV7-2	TRBJ2-5	CASSLGTSGKETQYF
TRBV30	TRBJ1-2	CASTDRAQRGYTF
TRBV25-1	TRBJ2-3	CASSRPPPTDTQYF
TRBV9	TRBJ1-3	CASSLEQGDSGNTIYF
TRBV29-1	TRBJ2-1	CSVDHGSSYNEQFF
TRBV6-5	TRBJ1-6	CASRSGTDNSPLHF
TRBV5-1	TRBJ2-1	CASSFQGRAGGNEQFF
TRBV10-3	TRBJ1-1	CATRQQQLNTEAFF
TRBV5-6	TRBJ1-1	CASSLRAALNTEAFF
TRBV10-1	TRBJ1-4	CASSDSRANEKLFF
TRBV7-2	TRBJ2-1	CASRAAGGGEQFF
TRBV18	TRBJ2-3	CASSPTQSNTDTQYF
TRBV10-3	TRBJ2-1	CAISESGGANEQFF
TRBV14	TRBJ1-2	CASSQDRAGGYTF
TRBV10-1	TRBJ2-1	CASGTGYEQFF
TRBV6-4	TRBJ2-2	CASSDRGLPGELFF
TRBV2	TRBJ1-1	CASSLLTVNTEAFF
TRBV19	TRBJ2-7	CASSIRGRAYEQYF
TRBV28	TRBJ2-7	CASSLFLPREQYF